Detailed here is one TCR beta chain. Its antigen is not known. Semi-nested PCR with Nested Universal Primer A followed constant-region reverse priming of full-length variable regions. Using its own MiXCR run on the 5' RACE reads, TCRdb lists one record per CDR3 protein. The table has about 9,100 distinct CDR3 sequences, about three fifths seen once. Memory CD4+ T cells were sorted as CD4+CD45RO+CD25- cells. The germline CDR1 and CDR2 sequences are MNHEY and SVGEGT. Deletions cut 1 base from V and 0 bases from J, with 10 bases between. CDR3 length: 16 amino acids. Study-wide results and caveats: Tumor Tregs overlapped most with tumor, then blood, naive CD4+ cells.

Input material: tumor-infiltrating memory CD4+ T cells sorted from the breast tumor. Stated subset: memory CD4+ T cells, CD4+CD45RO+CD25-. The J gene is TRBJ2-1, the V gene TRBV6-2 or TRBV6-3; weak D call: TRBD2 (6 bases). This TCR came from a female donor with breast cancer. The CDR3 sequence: CASSYYSGSSYNEQFF. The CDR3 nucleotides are TGTGCCAGCAGTTACTATAGCGGCAGCTCCTACAATGAGCAGTTCTTC.